In its sample, the clone carrying this T cell receptor beta chain was seen a few times. No antigen is known for it. The sample originates from a study of T-cell memory formation after mild COVID-19. Notes on the study in general: Cross-reactive memory apparently joined, as some responding clones appeared in pre-infection memory.

A single record per CDR3 protein comes from TCRdb applying MiXCR to the 5' RACE reads. The data contain about 500,000 distinct CDR3 sequences, just over 20% of them singletons. Trimming took 0 bases from V and 3 from J; bases not matched to a gene: 5. The CDR3 consists of 16 residues. CDR1 MNHEY and CDR2 SVGAGI come from the germline V gene. This sequence joins TRBV6-5 and TRBJ2-7; 10 bases agree with TRBD2. Sequenced material: PBMCs or a T cell subset sorted from them (not recorded which). The receptor comes from an adult woman who had mild COVID-19 (a few samples of this study predate the infection). Cell type and time point are not known. The CDR3 DNA follows: TGTGCCAGCAGTTACTCGAGACGACTAGCGGGCTACGAGCAGTACTTC. Translation gives CASSYSRRLAGYEQYF.